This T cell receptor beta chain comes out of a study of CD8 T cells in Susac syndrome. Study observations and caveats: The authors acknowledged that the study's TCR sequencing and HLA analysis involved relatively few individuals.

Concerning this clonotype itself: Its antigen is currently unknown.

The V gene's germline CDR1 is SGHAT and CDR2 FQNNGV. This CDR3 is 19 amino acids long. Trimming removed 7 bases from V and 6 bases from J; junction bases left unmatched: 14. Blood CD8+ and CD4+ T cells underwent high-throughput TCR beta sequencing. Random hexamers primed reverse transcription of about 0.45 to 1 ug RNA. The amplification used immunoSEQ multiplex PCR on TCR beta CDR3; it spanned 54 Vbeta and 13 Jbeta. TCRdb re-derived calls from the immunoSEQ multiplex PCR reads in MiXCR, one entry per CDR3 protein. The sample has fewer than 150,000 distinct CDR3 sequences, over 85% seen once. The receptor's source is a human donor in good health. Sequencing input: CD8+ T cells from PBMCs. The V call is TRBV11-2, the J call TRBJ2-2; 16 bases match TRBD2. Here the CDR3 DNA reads TGTGCCAGCACCTCACCCCAGGGACTAGCGGGAGGGCCCGCCGGGGAGCTGTTTTTT. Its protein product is CASTSPQGLAGGPAGELFF.